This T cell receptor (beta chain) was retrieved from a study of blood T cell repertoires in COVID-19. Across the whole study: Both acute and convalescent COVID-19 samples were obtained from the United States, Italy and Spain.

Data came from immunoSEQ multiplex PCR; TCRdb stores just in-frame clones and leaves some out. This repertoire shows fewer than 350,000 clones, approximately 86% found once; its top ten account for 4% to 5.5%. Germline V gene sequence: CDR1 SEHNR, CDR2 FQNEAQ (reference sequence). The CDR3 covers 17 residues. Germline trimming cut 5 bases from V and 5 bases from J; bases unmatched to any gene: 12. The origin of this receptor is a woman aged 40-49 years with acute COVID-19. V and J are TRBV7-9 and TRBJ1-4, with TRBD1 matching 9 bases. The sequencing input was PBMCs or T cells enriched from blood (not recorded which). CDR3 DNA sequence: TGTGCCAGCAGCGATACATTCCCGGGACAGGGAAATGAAAAACTGTTTTTT. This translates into CASSDTFPGQGNEKLFF.